Presented here are 5 T cell receptor beta chains from one specimen sequenced in a study of blood T cells in healthy people across ages. A J-beta primer mix and a sample-barcoded 5' primer were used in a second PCR of about 7 to 12 cycles. TCRdb independently ran MiXCR on the 5' RACE reads; one entry per CDR3 protein. The sample has about 1.7 million distinct CDR3 sequences, roughly 27% seen once. Sequencing was done on a sample of blood. The receptor set was obtained from a woman in her 30s in good health.

This clonotype was seen only a few times. Germline and junction disagree at one end, which may indicate a read error. The gene calls are TRBV6-5 and TRBJ2-7, with 7 bases matching TRBD1. The CDR3 is 15 amino acids. The germline CDR1 and CDR2 sequences are MNHEY and SVGAGI. CDR3 sequence: CANSPSRDSSYEQYF. For the CDR3, the DNA is TGTGCCAACAGTCCCTCTAGGGACAGCTCCTACGAGCAGTACTTC.

This clonotype was detected a few times. This chain uses TRBV15 with TRBJ2-1; TRBD1 aligns across 11 bases. The CDR3 extends over 16 amino acids. With V trimmed by 1 base and J by 3 bases, 2 bases remained unmatched. Germline V gene sequence: CDR1 LNHNV, CDR2 YYDKDF (reference sequence). CDR3 bases: TGTGCCACCAGCAGAGCTGGGACAGGGGGCTACAATGAGCAGTTCTTC. It translates to CATSRAGTGGYNEQFF. Drawing the rest from reference TRBV15 and TRBJ2-1, the complete variable domain is DAMVIQNPRYQVTQFGKPVTLSCSQTLNHNVMYWYQQKSSQAPKLLFHYYDKDFNNEADTPDNFQSRRPNTSFCFLDIRSPGLGDTAMYLCATSRAGTGGYNEQFFGPGTRLTVL.

The rearrangement joins TRBV12-3 or TRBV12-4 to TRBJ1-1; D call uncertain. This CDR3 has 13 residues. V was pared by 6 bases and J by 7 bases, with 15 bases between. CDR3 nucleotides: TGTGCCAGCAGCCGAGCTGGGGTTGATGAAGCTTTCTTT. This gives the protein CASSRAGVDEAFF.

In this sample, this clonotype turned up a few times. V usage is TRBV14 and J usage is TRBJ2-1; 8 nucleotides match TRBD1. The J segment lost 10 bases and the V segment lost 3 bases, leaving 11 bases of the junction unmatched. CDR1 and CDR2 (germline): SGHDN, FVKESK. The CDR3 length is 15 residues. CDR3 nucleotide sequence: TGTGCCAGCAGCCACCATGGAGCCGGGGACAGGGAGCAGTTCTTC. Translation gives CASSHHGAGDREQFF. The variable domain in full, with the rest retrieved from reference TRBV14 and TRBJ2-1, is EAGVTQFPSHSVIEKGQTVTLRCDPISGHDNLYWYRRVMGKEIKFLLHFVKESKQDESGMPNNRFLAERTGGTYSTLKVQPAELEDSGVYFCASSHHGAGDREQFFGPGTRLTVL.

Note on this clonotype: At one boundary the junction diverges from the germline segment, which might be a read error. This chain connects TRBV5-1 to TRBJ2-5; 10 nucleotides match TRBD2. The CDR3 covers 15 residues. Germline CDR1 reads SGHRS; CDR2 reads YFSETQ. The CDR3: CASSLLASGGDEQYF. In nucleotides, the CDR3 is TGTGCCAGCAGCTTGTTAGCTAGCGGGGGCGATGAGCAGTACTTC.